These 15 T cell receptor beta chains were sequenced from one sample in a study of cytomegalovirus exposure and HLA in healthy donors. The PCR ran on 60 Vbeta and 13 Jbeta primers. Some clones are missing from TCRdb's copy, which holds only in-frame ones; the method was immunoSEQ multiplex PCR. This sample has 130,000 or so clones, with roughly 79% found just once. Sequencing was performed on PBMCs. The receptors derive from a male donor in good health and CMV-seronegative.

The V and J genes are TRBV2 and TRBJ1-1, with TRBD1 matching over 9 bases. CDR1 is SNHLY, CDR2 FYNNEI, per germline. The CDR3 totals 15 residues. J was trimmed by 0 bases and V by 6 bases; bases with no gene match: 5. CDR3 nucleotide sequence: TGTGCCAGCAGCGGACAGGGGACACTGAACACTGAAGCTTTCTTT. This translates into CASSGQGTLNTEAFF.

The gene calls are TRBV28 and TRBJ2-1, with TRBD2 matching over 8 bases. This CDR3 contains 16 residues. Germline CDR1 is MDHEN and CDR2 is SYDVKM. The ends lost 8 bases at V and 1 base at J; junction bases unmatched: 10. The CDR3 loop reads CASGRGDLSSYNEQFF. DNA for the CDR3: TGTGCCAGCGGGCGGGGGGACCTGAGTTCCTACAATGAGCAGTTCTTC. The whole variable domain, filled in from reference TRBV28 and TRBJ2-1, reads DVKVTQSSRYLVKRTGEKVFLECVQDMDHENMFWYRQDPGLGLRLIYFSYDVKMKEKGDIPEGYSVSREKKERFSLILESASTNQTSMYLCASGRGDLSSYNEQFFGPGTRLTVL.

V and J are TRBV7-8 and TRBJ2-7; D may be TRBD1 (6 bases). V lost 0 bases, J lost 4 bases, and 13 bases lay in between. The CDR3 extends over 15 amino acids. CDR1 SGHVS and CDR2 FQNEAQ come from the germline V gene. The CDR3 is CASSLAYGTQYEQYF. As DNA, the CDR3 is TGTGCCAGCAGCTTAGCGTATGGGACACAATACGAGCAGTACTTC.

The V call is TRBV19, the J call TRBJ1-2; maybe TRBD1 (5 bases). Germline V gene data show CDR1 as LNHDA and CDR2 as SQIVND (reference sequence). V was pared by 3 bases and J by 6 bases, with 11 bases between. This CDR3 contains 13 residues. CDR3 nucleotide sequence: TGTGCCAGTAGTATTGGGGCTGGGGATGGCTACACCTTC. Translating it yields CASSIGAGDGYTF.

The rearrangement uses TRBV7-9 and TRBJ2-3; possible D gene TRBD2, 6 bases. The ends were cut back, 2 bases at V and 1 base at J, with 16 bases in the middle. Germline assignment: CDR1 SEHNR and CDR2 FQNEAQ (reference sequence). The CDR3 covers 17 residues. Here the CDR3 reads CASSLFGGRPGTDTQYF. The CDR3 DNA reads TGTGCCAGCAGCTTATTTGGGGGGAGACCTGGCACAGATACGCAGTATTTT.

CDR3 coding DNA: TGCGCCAGCAGCTTGGGATTTGGCAGAGGAAACACCATATATTTT. Amino acid sequence: CASSLGFGRGNTIYF. The chain has TRBV5-1 and TRBJ1-3, with D unclear. V lost 0 bases to trimming and J lost 4 bases, with 11 bases between them. The V gene's germline CDR1 is SGHRS and CDR2 YFSETQ. This CDR3 has 15 residues.

The rearrangement uses TRBV5-1 and TRBJ2-2; 11 nucleotides align to TRBD2. With V trimmed by 3 bases and J by 0 bases, 1 base remained unmatched. Germline V CDR1 and CDR2: SGHRS, YFSETQ. The CDR3 sequence is 16 residues long. CDR3 sequence: CASSWGLAANTGELFF. The CDR3 region has the DNA TGCGCCAGCAGCTGGGGACTAGCGGCGAACACCGGGGAGCTGTTTTTT. Together with reference TRBV5-1 and TRBJ2-2, the CDR3 gives the full variable domain: KAGVTQTPRYLIKTRGQQVTLSCSPISGHRSVSWYQQTPGQGLQFLFEYFSETQRNKGNFPGRFSGRQFSNSRSEMNVSTLELGDSALYLCASSWGLAANTGELFFGEGSRLTVL.

This chain joins TRBV6-1 and TRBJ2-3, with 12 bases that match TRBD2. J was trimmed by 4 bases and V by 10 bases; bases with no gene match: 9. This CDR3 region has 15 residues. Germline CDR1 is MNHNS and CDR2 is SASEGT. The CDR3 coding sequence is TGTGCCACCGGGGGATCTAGCGGGGGGGCAGATACGCAGTATTTT. It encodes CATGGSSGGADTQYF.

The chain links TRBV4-1 to TRBJ2-5; 7 bases align to TRBD2. This CDR3 has 15 amino acids. V was clipped by 2 bases and J by 4 bases; unmatched bases: 7. Germline-derived CDR1 and CDR2 are MGHRA and YSYEKL. For the CDR3, the DNA is TGCGCCAGCAGCCAAAGCGGGGTGAGGTCAGAGACCCAGTACTTC. Encoded protein: CASSQSGVRSETQYF.

The V call is TRBV19, the J call TRBJ2-2, with 7 bases lining up with TRBD1. Germline V gene lookup returns CDR1 LNHDA and CDR2 SQIVND (reference sequence). This CDR3 comprises 15 residues. V lost 4 bases to trimming and J lost 5 bases; unmatched junction nucleotides: 7. CDR3 sequence (DNA): TGTGCCAGTAGTACACGACAGGGAATAACCGGGGAGCTGTTTTTT. It encodes CASSTRQGITGELFF.

This sequence joins TRBV6-5 and TRBJ1-1, with 7 bases matching TRBD1. Trimming took 2 bases from V and 4 from J; bases not matched to a gene: 7. Germline CDR1 reads MNHEY; CDR2 reads SVGAGI. The CDR3 extends over 15 amino acids. CDR3 region: CASSYKTGSLTEAFF. The CDR3 nucleotides are TGTGCCAGCAGTTACAAGACAGGGTCGCTCACTGAAGCTTTCTTT.

This sequence joins TRBV27 and TRBJ1-4; a weak D match, TRBD1 (5 bases). The CDR3 loop spans 13 amino acids. V was shortened by 6 bases and J by 8 bases, with 13 bases between the two germline ends. CDR1 and CDR2 (germline): MNHEY, SMNVEV (reference sequence). In nucleotides, the CDR3 is TGTGCCAGCAGGAAGGGAGGGGACGAAAAACTGTTTTTT. Protein sequence: CASRKGGDEKLFF.

Only one count was recorded for this clone. The chain carries TRBV19 and TRBJ1-2; 10 bases agree with TRBD1. Germline-derived CDR1 and CDR2 are LNHDA and SQIVND (reference sequence). Trimming cost V 4 bases and J 6 bases; bases outside gene matches: 5. This CDR3 comprises 14 residues. In DNA form, the CDR3 reads TGTGCCAGTAGTACCCCCGGACAGGGGGATGGCTACACCTTC. Translated: CASSTPGQGDGYTF.

This chain links TRBV27 with TRBJ2-4; 9 bases agree with TRBD2. Germline V CDR1 and CDR2: MNHEY, SMNVEV (reference sequence). J gave up 9 bases and V 3 bases, and 6 bases lay outside the gene matches. The CDR3 consists of 14 residues. The CDR3 nucleotides are TGTGCCAGCAGTTTGGGCGGGGGGGCCAGCATTCAGTACTTC. Encoded protein: CASSLGGGASIQYF.

The chain links TRBV6-6 to TRBJ2-3, with 7 positions matching TRBD2. The ends lost 5 bases at V and 5 bases at J; junction bases unmatched: 4. This CDR3 contains 13 residues. Germline CDR1 and CDR2: MNHNY and SVGAGI (reference sequence). The CDR3 loop reads CASSLTSRDTQYF. CDR3 in DNA: TGTGCCAGCAGTCTGACTAGCCGAGATACGCAGTATTTT.